Below, 2 T cell receptor beta chains from the same sample are listed, as sequenced in a study of cytomegalovirus exposure and HLA in healthy donors. PCR employed 60 Vbeta and 13 Jbeta primers. Repertoires were generated with immunoSEQ multiplex PCR, while TCRdb's copy carries only in-frame clones and drops some. The top ten clones hold approximately 6.3% of a sample with roughly 100,000 clones, approximately 79% of them seen once. The sample was PBMCs. These receptors originate from a man aged 55-75 years in good health and CMV-seropositive.

This clone has a single count. This rearrangement joins TRBV29-1 to TRBJ2-3; no clear D. The CDR3 extends over 12 amino acids. Germline CDR1 SQVTM, CDR2 ANQGSEA. Trimming shortened V by 3 bases and J by 4 bases, and 8 bases separated the two germline ends. The CDR3 nucleotides are TGCAGCGTTGAGGTGGGCCCAGATACGCAGTATTTT. Encoded protein: CSVEVGPDTQYF.

The J gene is TRBJ1-2, the V gene TRBV6-1; D unclear. Germline values: CDR1 MNHNS, CDR2 SASEGT. The CDR3 spans 13 residues. Trimming cost V 3 bases and J 8 bases, with 13 bases left between them. The CDR3 DNA follows: TGTGCCAGCAGTGAGACGGGGAACCAAGGCTACACCTTC. This gives the protein CASSETGNQGYTF.